These 19 T cell receptor beta chains came from one sample sequenced in a study of CD8 T cells in ankylosing spondylitis. TCRdb reprocessed the 5' RACE reads with MiXCR, giving one entry per CDR3 protein. The profile shows some 200,000 distinct CDR3 sequences, 18% of them singletons. The sample consisted of blood, either unsorted or a sorted T cell fraction (not recorded which). These receptors all stem from a male donor aged 5-29 years with ankylosing spondylitis or in good health (not recorded which).

This clonotype was found many times. The chain is built from TRBV15 and TRBJ2-1; D is uncertain. CDR1 is LNHNV and CDR2 is YYDKDF in the germline V gene (reference sequence). Trimming left V 2 bases short and J 8 bases short, with 10 bases between. This CDR3 region has 13 residues. CDR3 amino acids: CATSRSIRDEQFF. DNA for the CDR3: TGTGCCACCAGCAGATCCATTAGAGATGAGCAGTTCTTC.

This clonotype occurred many times. The V and J genes are TRBV11-3 and TRBJ2-1, with D maybe TRBD2 (6 bases). The CDR3 totals 14 residues. Germline CDR1 reads SGHNT; CDR2 reads YENEEA. Deletions cut 1 base from V and 9 bases from J, with 13 bases between. DNA of the CDR3: TGTGCCAGCAGCTTAGGGAGGCGGGAAGGTGAGCAGTTCTTC. Translated: CASSLGRREGEQFF.

The table lists this clonotype with many counts. The chain carries TRBV12-3 or TRBV12-4 and TRBJ1-4; D is ambiguous. Trimming removed 5 bases from V and 5 bases from J, with 12 bases in between. This CDR3 region has 14 residues. CDR3 sequence (DNA): TGTGCCAGCAGTCCAGGAGGCCGAAATGAAAAACTGTTTTTT. Protein: CASSPGGRNEKLFF.

This chain links TRBV28 with TRBJ2-1; maybe TRBD1 (6 bases). This CDR3 spans 14 amino acids. The V gene's germline CDR1 is MDHEN and CDR2 SYDVKM. Trimming removed 6 bases at V and 7 bases at J, with 16 bases between. CDR3 sequence reads: CASSPRTVLNEQFF. The DNA for the CDR3 is TGTGCCAGCAGCCCAAGGACAGTTTTGAATGAGCAGTTCTTC.

V is TRBV13 and J is TRBJ2-1; TRBD2 agrees at 7 bases. This CDR3 has 15 residues. The germline CDR1 and CDR2 sequences are PRHDT and FYEKMQ (reference sequence). After removal of 6 bases from V and 8 bases from J, the junction contained 13 bases not matched to a gene. This CDR3 is CASRPPEGGLYEQFF. The DNA for the CDR3 is TGTGCCAGCAGACCCCCCGAGGGAGGGCTGTATGAGCAGTTCTTC.

CDR3 sequence reads: CASSYVMRRPSYEQYF. CDR3 nucleotides: TGTGCCAGCAGTTACGTGATGAGACGACCCTCCTACGAGCAGTACTTC. The chain is built from TRBV6-2 or TRBV6-3 and TRBJ2-7, with no clear D. The CDR3 covers 16 residues. Germline V CDR1 and CDR2: MNHEY, SVGEGT. Trimming took off 2 bases at V and 0 bases at J, with 14 bases between the two ends.

This clonotype was detected ten times or more. The rearrangement uses TRBV6-5 and TRBJ1-1, with TRBD1 matching over 7 bases. The germline CDR1 and CDR2 sequences are MNHEY and SVGAGI. CDR3 length equals 13 residues. V lost 3 bases, J lost 6 bases, and 4 bases stayed unmatched. CDR3 sequence reads: CASSYRTGPEAFF. The CDR3 coding sequence is TGTGCCAGCAGTTATCGGACAGGCCCTGAAGCTTTCTTT.

This clonotype has a single count. The chain combines TRBV7-9 with TRBJ2-5, with D perhaps matching TRBD2 (5 bases). The germline V and J ends were trimmed by 1 base and 7 bases, with 16 bases remaining between them. Germline-derived CDR1 and CDR2 are SEHNR and FQNEAQ (reference sequence). This CDR3 comprises 15 residues. The CDR3 spells CASSLGSSAAGTQYF. The CDR3, as DNA: TGTGCCAGCAGCTTAGGGTCCTCCGCTGCGGGGACCCAGTACTTC.

The chain recombines TRBV12-3 or TRBV12-4 with TRBJ2-1; D might be TRBD1 or TRBD2, each matching 5 bases. Trimming took 5 bases from V and 8 from J, leaving 25 bases between them. This CDR3 region has 17 residues. CDR3 residues: CASSPPSGVSFRDEQFF. The CDR3 DNA is TGTGCCAGCAGTCCCCCGTCCGGGGTTTCCTTCAGGGATGAGCAGTTCTTC.

The table lists this clonotype with many counts. J is TRBJ2-7 and V is TRBV3-1; D possibly corresponds to TRBD2 (5 bases). CDR1 and CDR2 from the germline V gene are LGHDT and YNNKEL (reference sequence). V shed 2 bases and J shed 4 bases, with 12 bases lying between them. CDR3 length: 14 amino acids. CDR3 region: CASSQSGRTYEQYV. CDR3 nucleotide sequence: TGTGCCAGCAGCCAAAGTGGAAGGACTTACGAGCAGTACGTC.

In its sample, this clonotype was seen many times. The rearrangement joins TRBV12-3 or TRBV12-4 to TRBJ1-1; 7 nucleotides align to TRBD1. The CDR3 runs to 13 residues. V trimming: 7 bases; J trimming: 4 bases; junction bases outside the gene matches: 6. The CDR3 is CASTQGVRTEAFF. CDR3 DNA sequence: TGTGCCAGCACCCAGGGGGTACGCACTGAAGCTTTCTTT.

V gene TRBV29-1 combines with J gene TRBJ2-3; D uncertain. CDR3 length equals 10 residues. Germline V CDR1 and CDR2: SQVTM, ANQGSEA. V lost 7 bases and J 5 bases, leaving 7 bases between the germline ends. DNA of the CDR3: TGCAGCGGTGCTATAGATACGCAGTATTTT. Protein product: CSGAIDTQYF.

At least ten counts were recorded for this clonotype. This chain uses TRBV12-3 or TRBV12-4 with TRBJ2-2; D tentatively reads TRBD1 or TRBD2 (5 bases each). V shed 7 bases and J shed 0 bases, with 15 bases lying between them. CDR3 length: 16 residues. CDR3 amino acids: CASKPTGTTNTGELFF. The CDR3 DNA follows: TGTGCCAGCAAACCCACCGGGACGACGAACACCGGGGAGCTGTTTTTT.

This clonotype has a handful of counts. The chain carries TRBV12-3 or TRBV12-4 and TRBJ1-3; D remains unclear. With 3 bases removed from V and 3 bases from J, the gap between germline ends came to 9 bases. This CDR3 spans 14 amino acids. CDR3 nucleotides: TGTGCCAGCAGTTTCTGGGGAGTTGGAAACACCATATATTTT. Its protein is CASSFWGVGNTIYF.

This clonotype was observed many times. V usage is TRBV20-1 and J usage is TRBJ2-5; TRBD1 matches 8 bases. Per the germline V gene, CDR1 is DFQATT and CDR2 is SNEGSKA (reference sequence). CDR3 size: 13 residues. V lost 6 bases, J lost 5 bases, and 8 bases stayed unmatched. CDR3 sequence: CSASTGGAETQYF. As DNA, the CDR3 is TGCAGTGCCAGTACAGGGGGAGCGGAGACCCAGTACTTC.

This clonotype was seen many times. The chain uses TRBV12-3 or TRBV12-4 and TRBJ1-5; D not certain. V lost 0 bases and J 2 bases, leaving 8 bases between the germline ends. The CDR3 spans 15 residues. CDR3 residues: CASSLAGSGNQPQHF. In DNA, the CDR3 is TGTGCCAGCAGTTTAGCAGGTAGTGGCAATCAGCCCCAGCATTTT.

This clonotype showed up many times. The V call is TRBV7-9, the J call TRBJ2-1; the match to TRBD1 covers 7 bases. The CDR3 is made up of 16 amino acids. Per germline, CDR1 SEHNR and CDR2 FQNEAQ (reference sequence). The trim removed 4 bases at V and 3 bases at J, leaving 9 bases unmatched. The CDR3 sequence: CASSSPRGQNYNEQFF. The CDR3 nucleotides read TGTGCCAGCAGCTCACCTAGGGGACAGAACTACAATGAGCAGTTCTTC.

This clonotype was seen repeatedly, ten times or more. The rearrangement joins TRBV4-3 to TRBJ2-1; weak D call: TRBD2 (5 bases). The CDR3 is made up of 14 amino acids. Germline CDR1 reads LGHNA; CDR2 reads YSLEER. The V gene lost 3 bases and the J gene lost 0 bases, with 6 bases spanning the gap. DNA for the CDR3: TGCGCCAGCAGCCATGGACTCTCCTACAATGAGCAGTTCTTC. It yields the protein CASSHGLSYNEQFF.

As concerns this clonotype: Possible read error: a much larger clone is one base away. The genes are TRBV29-1 and TRBJ2-7; D uncertain. CDR3 length: 12 amino acids. Germline CDR1 SQVTM, CDR2 ANQGSEA. The CDR3 DNA sequence: TGCAGCGTTGGAAGGTTTTCCTACGATCAGTACTTC. Translated: CSVGRFSYDQYF.